A selection of T cell receptor beta chains follows, all from one sample in a study of OX40 agonist ivuxolimab in advanced cancers. The assay was immunoSEQ multiplex PCR, and TCRdb's table has in-frame clones only and misses some. The table lists some 61,000 clones, 60% to 80% of them singletons. This material consisted of CD4+ or CD8+ T cells sorted from blood, taken in a trial of the OX40 agonist ivuxolimab. These receptors were obtained from an adult with an advanced solid tumor such as melanoma, head and neck, liver or kidney cancer. The conserved cysteine and the conserved F or W are not part of the CDR3 here. Fields, in order: J gene, V gene, CDR3 protein.

J: TRBJ1-3
V: TRBV18
CDR3: ASSIPGGNTIY

J: TRBJ2-3
V: TRBV11-3
CDR3: ASSLGPGTDTQY

J: TRBJ2-5
V: TRBV7-8
CDR3: ASSGRVQLQETQY

J: TRBJ2-1
V: TRBV7-9
CDR3: ASSSWTSGRDNEQF

J: TRBJ2-7
V: TRBV6-6
CDR3: ASSLPTSGGYEQY

J: TRBJ2-3
V: TRBV6-1
CDR3: ASNPIGQGGDTQY

J: TRBJ1-3
V: TRBV15
CDR3: ATSRDQGAGNTIY

J: TRBJ2-2
V: TRBV5-1
CDR3: ASSGGTLTNTGELF

J: TRBJ1-4
V: TRBV19
CDR3: ASKSPGSNEKLF

J: TRBJ1-2
V: TRBV19
CDR3: ASRFFSGAEGYT

J: TRBJ2-5
V: TRBV4-2
CDR3: ASSQGGVAGAGETQY

J: TRBJ1-2
V: TRBV5-6
CDR3: ASSHRGAGSYGYT